The 22 T cell receptor beta chains reported below all come from one sample, sequenced in a study of cytotoxic CD8 clonotypes in ibrutinib-treated CLL (dated by TCRdb to about 2021). The library was prepared using the immunoSEQ multiplex PCR assay. Drawn from immuneACCESS, this table holds only the in-frame rearrangements with V and J called that TCRdb kept. Clones are partly lost; checked studies trace under half to an unresolved V gene and leave the rest unexplained. The sample yields about 140,000 clones; around three quarters were counted once. Clones ranked in the top ten supply about 27% of the sample. The sample's time point label is to be understood as: roughly 12 months on ibrutinib. Source: PBMCs, taken after 12 months of ibrutinib treatment. These receptors were taken from a human donor with chronic lymphocytic leukemia.

This chain joins TRBV28 and TRBJ2-5; D might be TRBD2 (5 bases). The length of the CDR3 is 18 residues. The V gene lost 7 bases and the J gene lost 2 bases, with 26 bases spanning the gap. Germline lookup yields CDR1 MDHEN and CDR2 SYDVKM. Written as DNA, the CDR3 is TGTGCCAGCACCACCGACAACGGGAACTCAGGTGTACAAGAGACCCAGTACTTC. Amino acid sequence: CASTTDNGNSGVQETQYF. Based on the CDR3 plus reference TRBV28 and TRBJ2-5, the full variable domain is DVKVTQSSRYLVKRTGEKVFLECVQDMDHENMFWYRQDPGLGLRLIYFSYDVKMKEKGDIPEGYSVSREKKERFSLILESASTNQTSMYLCASTTDNGNSGVQETQYFGPGTRLLVL.

The chain couples TRBV7-9 to TRBJ1-1, with a weak D call TRBD1 (5 bases). The CDR3 totals 13 residues. V was clipped by 1 base and J by 5 bases, with 8 bases between them. Germline CDR1 SEHNR, CDR2 FQNEAQ (reference sequence). CDR3 nucleotide sequence: TGTGCCAGCAGCTTAGGGGGCGAGACTGAAGCTTTCTTT. This codes for CASSLGGETEAFF.

This chain uses TRBV19 with TRBJ1-2, with 12 bases identical to TRBD1. The CDR3 contains 13 residues. Germline CDR1 and CDR2: LNHDA and SQIVND (reference sequence). V was clipped by 4 bases and J by 8 bases; unmatched bases: 2. CDR3: CASSRGTGGGYTF. For the CDR3, the DNA is TGTGCCAGTAGTAGGGGGACAGGGGGCGGCTACACCTTC.

The genes are TRBV4-3 and TRBJ1-3, with D perhaps TRBD1 (5 bases). V dropped 0 bases and J dropped 8 bases, with 14 bases sitting between them. The germline CDR1 and CDR2 sequences are LGHNA and YSLEER. CDR3 length: 15 amino acids. The CDR3 DNA is TGCGCCAGCAGCCAAGAGTCAGGGTTGTTGGACACCATATATTTT. It translates to CASSQESGLLDTIYF.

This chain joins TRBV9 and TRBJ2-7; the match to TRBD2 covers 14 bases. Germline values: CDR1 SGDLS, CDR2 YYNGEE. With V trimmed by 3 bases and J by 5 bases, 7 bases remained unmatched. This CDR3 has 16 residues. CDR3 sequence reads: CASSGTSGRRVHEQYF. The CDR3 nucleotides are TGTGCCAGCAGCGGGACTAGCGGGAGGAGGGTCCACGAGCAGTACTTC. Filled out from reference TRBV9 and TRBJ2-7, the complete variable domain reads DSGVTQTPKHLITATGQRVTLRCSPRSGDLSVYWYQQSLDQGLQFLIQYYNGEERAKGNILERFSAQQFPDLHSELNLSSLELGDSALYFCASSGTSGRRVHEQYFGPGTRLTVT.

This CDR3 is CASSSARQDIQYF. For the CDR3, the DNA is TGTGCCAGCAGCTCAGCTAGACAGGACATTCAGTACTTC. The J gene is TRBJ2-4, the V gene TRBV7-3, with D possibly TRBD1 on 6 matching bases. V gave up 4 bases and J gave up 8 bases, with 12 bases separating them. CDR3 length equals 13 residues. Germline loops: CDR1 SGHTA, CDR2 FQGTGA.

J is TRBJ1-2 and V is TRBV28; D remains unclear. The germline V and J ends were trimmed by 7 bases and 4 bases, with 16 bases remaining between them. This CDR3 spans 14 amino acids. Per the germline V gene, CDR1 is MDHEN and CDR2 is SYDVKM. The CDR3 DNA sequence: TGTGCCAGCACCGGACCCCTCGGGAGCTATGGCTACACCTTC. Its protein product is CASTGPLGSYGYTF.

The chain employs TRBV7-9 and TRBJ2-3, with D possibly being TRBD2 (6 bases). CDR1 and CDR2 from the germline V gene are SEHNR and FQNEAQ (reference sequence). V lost 3 bases, J lost 4 bases, and 11 bases lay in between. The CDR3 runs 14 residues. The CDR3 nucleotides read TGTGCCAGCAGCTTTGGAGGGACCGCAGATACGCAGTATTTT. It yields the protein CASSFGGTADTQYF.

CDR3 region: CASSLGPGQGLYTDTQYF. The CDR3 nucleotides are TGTGCCAGCAGCTTGGGACCGGGACAGGGTCTGTATACAGATACGCAGTATTTT. The chain joins TRBV5-6 to TRBJ2-3; 9 bases line up with TRBD1. Losses at the gene ends were 0 bases for V and 3 bases for J; bases not matched to a gene: 11. The CDR3 contains 18 residues. The germline gives CDR1 SGHDT, CDR2 YYEEEE. The whole variable domain, remainder taken from reference TRBV5-6 and TRBJ2-3, is DAGVTQSPTHLIKTRGQQVTLRCSPKSGHDTVSWYQQALGQGPQFIFQYYEEEERQRGNFPDRFSGHQFPNYSSELNVNALLLGDSALYLCASSLGPGQGLYTDTQYFGPGTRLTVL.

Comments on this clone: Other DNA sequences within the sample encode an identical CDR3. The J gene is TRBJ2-3, the V gene TRBV6-5, with D hard to call. Trimming pared 2 bases from V and 2 bases from J, leaving 8 bases between. The CDR3 consists of 14 residues. Germline CDR1 reads MNHEY; CDR2 reads SVGAGI. CDR3 bases: TGTGCCAGCAGTTACCGTCGATCCACAGATACGCAGTATTTT. It yields the protein CASSYRRSTDTQYF.

The chain couples TRBV7-2 to TRBJ1-1; a weak D match, TRBD1 (5 bases). The V and J ends lost 5 bases and 0 bases respectively, with 10 bases between them. Germline CDR1 is SGHTA and CDR2 is FQGNSA. The CDR3 sequence is 14 residues long. CDR3 in amino acids: CASSVQGMNTEAFF. In nucleotides, the CDR3 is TGTGCCAGCAGCGTCCAGGGTATGAACACTGAAGCTTTCTTT.

The chain uses TRBV5-1 and TRBJ1-3; D not certain. Per the germline V gene, CDR1 is SGHRS and CDR2 is YFSETQ. V gave up 0 bases and J gave up 0 bases, with 7 bases separating them. This CDR3 has 15 residues. The CDR3 nucleotides read TGCGCCAGCAGCTTGGGTGGCACCTCTGGAAACACCATATATTTT. This gives the protein CASSLGGTSGNTIYF.

The J gene is TRBJ1-1, the V gene TRBV7-8; 10 bases match TRBD1. Germline loops: CDR1 SGHVS, CDR2 FQNEAQ. The ends lost 5 bases at V and 2 bases at J; junction bases unmatched: 2. This CDR3 comprises 14 residues. CDR3 sequence reads: CASSLTGGNTEAFF. The CDR3 DNA follows: TGTGCCAGCAGCCTGACAGGGGGCAACACTGAAGCTTTCTTT.

The rearrangement joins TRBV18 to TRBJ1-5; D uncertain. Germline V gene sequence: CDR1 KGHSH, CDR2 LQKENI. This CDR3 is 13 amino acids long. V shed 3 bases and J shed 1 base, with 4 bases lying between them. In nucleotides, the CDR3 is TGTGCCAGCTCACCGTACAGCAATCAGCCCCAGCATTTT. This codes for CASSPYSNQPQHF.

V and J are TRBV19 and TRBJ1-2, with D unresolved. The V gene's germline CDR1 is LNHDA and CDR2 SQIVND (reference sequence). The CDR3 has 14 residues. Trimming removed 7 bases at V and 5 bases at J, with 17 bases between. CDR3 loop: CASKDGPGLYGYTF. The CDR3 nucleotides are TGTGCCAGTAAGGACGGCCCCGGACTTTATGGCTACACCTTC.

Comment on this clone: Other DNA sequences in this specimen translate into the identical CDR3. The gene calls are TRBV5-6 and TRBJ2-7; no clear D. CDR1 and CDR2 (germline): SGHDT, YYEEEE. Trimming took 4 bases from V and 2 from J, leaving 7 bases between them. This CDR3 region has 12 residues. The CDR3 loop is CASSLAAYEQYF. CDR3 nucleotide sequence: TGTGCCAGCAGCCTTGCGGCCTACGAGCAGTACTTC.

V usage is TRBV7-9 and J usage is TRBJ1-2, with 7 bases lining up with TRBD1. The CDR3 extends over 14 amino acids. V was pared by 8 bases and J by 8 bases, with 14 bases of the junction left unmatched. Germline CDR1 reads SEHNR; CDR2 reads FQNEAQ (reference sequence). The CDR3 is CASASPDRVGGYTF. CDR3 nucleotides: TGTGCCAGCGCCTCCCCCGACAGGGTCGGCGGCTACACCTTC. Complete variable domain (other parts from reference TRBV7-9 and TRBJ1-2): DTGVSQNPRHKITKRGQNVTFRCDPISEHNRLYWYRQTLGQGPEFLTYFQNEAQLEKSRLLSDRFSAERPKGSFSTLEIQRTEQGDSAMYLCASASPDRVGGYTFGSGTRLTVV.

The chain joins TRBV2 to TRBJ2-2, with D unresolved. The CDR3 runs to 15 residues. Germline CDR1 and CDR2: SNHLY and FYNNEI. V was pared by 7 bases and J by 4 bases, with 16 bases between. The CDR3 sequence: CASIKEGSTTGELFF. In DNA, the CDR3 is TGTGCCAGCATAAAGGAAGGTTCTACCACCGGGGAGCTGTTTTTT. Combining the CDR3 with reference TRBV2 and TRBJ2-2 gives the whole variable domain EPEVTQTPSHQVTQMGQEVILRCVPISNHLYFYWYRQILGQKVEFLVSFYNNEISEKSEIFDDQFSVERPDGSNFTLKIRSTKLEDSAMYFCASIKEGSTTGELFFGEGSRLTVL.

This chain joins TRBV6-5 and TRBJ2-1; TRBD2 aligns across 11 bases. With V trimmed by 4 bases and J by 8 bases, 10 bases remained unmatched. This CDR3 region has 16 residues. Germline V lookup: CDR1 MNHEY, CDR2 SVGAGI. The CDR3 here is CASSSRTSGRVDEQFF. As DNA, the CDR3 is TGTGCCAGCAGTTCCCGAACTAGCGGGAGAGTCGATGAGCAGTTCTTC.

The J gene is TRBJ2-7, the V gene TRBV6-1; D unresolved. Germline V CDR1 and CDR2: MNHNS, SASEGT. Trimming stripped 3 bases from V and 5 bases from J, with 8 bases between. The CDR3 runs to 12 residues. This chain's CDR3 is CASSDMGNEQYF. The CDR3 region has the DNA TGTGCCAGCAGTGATATGGGGAACGAGCAGTACTTC.

This clone was seen just once. The rearrangement uses TRBV19 and TRBJ2-3, with a weak D call TRBD2 (6 bases). CDR1 LNHDA and CDR2 SQIVND come from the germline V gene (reference sequence). The V end was cut by 5 bases, the J end by 2 bases, with 8 bases between. The CDR3 sequence is 13 residues long. The CDR3 bases are TGTGCCAGTAGTCGGGAGTACACAGATACGCAGTATTTT. Translating gives CASSREYTDTQYF.

The DNA of the CDR3 is TGTGCCAGCAGCTTAGCTCGAGGGCTGGACTATGGCTACACCTTC. Its translation is CASSLARGLDYGYTF. This rearrangement joins TRBV7-9 to TRBJ1-2; D ambiguous. Trimming left V 0 bases short and J 3 bases short, with 11 bases between. CDR1 is SEHNR and CDR2 is FQNEAQ in the germline V gene (reference sequence). The CDR3 loop spans 15 amino acids.